These T cell receptor beta chains were read from a single sample in a study of T cells after yellow fever vaccination. Each CDR3 protein gets one entry after TCRdb re-called the 5' RACE reads with MiXCR. Here the sample spans 120,000 or so distinct CDR3 sequences, 13% to 15% being singletons. The sequenced sample was CD8+ T cells sorted from PBMCs, obtained 5 days after the yellow fever booster vaccination. The origin of the receptors is a man aged 18 to 29 who received the YFV17D yellow fever vaccine. The CDR3 runs from the conserved cysteine through the conserved F or W. A D gene is named only where the DNA matches it firmly. Some rows mark clone size as missing; the rest say once, few, many or name a class of expanded clone.

V gene	D gene	clone size	J gene	CDR3 protein	CDR3 DNA
TRBV4-3	TRBD1	.	TRBJ2-2	CASSTGANTGELFF	TGCGCCAGCAGCACAGGGGCGAACACCGGGGAGCTGTTTTTT
TRBV4-1	.	many	TRBJ1-5	CASSQVWPTTRSRVNQPQHF	TGCGCCAGCAGCCAAGTTTGGCCCACGACGCGCTCCAGGGTCAATCAGCCCCAGCATTTT
TRBV6-5	.	few	TRBJ2-7	CASRISDSYEQYF	TGTGCCAGCAGGATCTCCGACAGTTACGAGCAGTACTTC
TRBV7-9	.	few	TRBJ2-4	CASSSPRHEAKNIQYF	TGTGCCAGCAGCTCTCCACGGCATGAGGCCAAAAACATTCAGTACTTC
TRBV4-2	TRBD1	few	TRBJ2-2	CASSPRTGNTGELFF	TGTGCCAGCAGCCCCCGGACAGGGAACACCGGGGAGCTGTTTTTT
TRBV6-5	.	.	TRBJ1-4	CASSYTSGQNEKLFF	TGTGCCAGCAGTTATACGTCCGGTCAAAATGAAAAACTGTTTTTT
TRBV5-6	TRBD1	.	TRBJ2-6	CASNPGTGMSGANVLTF	TGTGCCAGCAACCCCGGGACAGGGATGTCTGGGGCCAACGTCCTGACTTTC
TRBV7-9	TRBD1	once	TRBJ1-6	CASSLSGRGNSPLHF	TGTGCCAGCAGCTTATCTGGCAGGGGGAATTCACCCCTCCACTTT
TRBV5-1	TRBD1	many	TRBJ2-7	CASSLEGQGSDEQYF	TGCGCCAGCAGCTTGGAGGGACAGGGGAGTGACGAGCAGTACTTC
TRBV24-1	TRBD1	.	TRBJ2-5	CATSERTGGKYQETQYF	TGTGCCACCAGTGAGAGGACAGGGGGCAAGTACCAAGAGACCCAGTACTTC
TRBV5-1	TRBD1	few	TRBJ2-5	CARGDRGGETQYF	TGCGCCAGGGGGGACAGGGGAGGCGAGACCCAGTACTTC
TRBV6-5	.	few	TRBJ1-2	CASSDADYGYTF	TGTGCCAGCAGCGACGCGGACTATGGCTACACCTTC
TRBV10-2	TRBD1	.	TRBJ1-5	CASRATGGNQPQHF	TGCGCCAGCAGGGCGACAGGGGGGAATCAGCCCCAGCATTTT
TRBV12-3/TRBV12-4	.	few	TRBJ1-4	CASSFSEKLFF	TGTGCCAGCAGTTTTAGTGAAAAACTGTTTTTT
TRBV15	.	.	TRBJ2-1	CATAGWTYNEQFF	TGTGCCACCGCCGGGTGGACCTACAATGAGCAGTTCTTC
TRBV6-1	TRBD2	.	TRBJ2-3	CACSTSGTSFRERDTQYF	TGTGCCTGTAGTACGTCGGGGACTAGCTTCCGGGAGCGAGATACGCAGTATTTT
TRBV4-2	TRBD2	few	TRBJ2-2	CASSQELAGGLTGELFF	TGTGCCAGCAGCCAAGAACTAGCGGGGGGGCTCACCGGGGAGCTGTTTTTT
TRBV19	TRBD2	.	TRBJ2-1	CASRLAGGLDEQFF	TGTGCCAGTAGACTAGCGGGGGGGCTGGATGAGCAGTTCTTC
TRBV5-1	.	once	TRBJ1-1	CASSSRVLGNTEAFF	TGCGCCAGCAGCTCGAGGGTTTTGGGGAACACTGAAGCTTTCTTT
TRBV4-3	.	many	TRBJ2-7	CASSQDTASMNEQYF	TGCGCCAGCAGCCAAGATACGGCTTCAATGAACGAGCAGTACTTC
TRBV5-1	.	few	TRBJ1-2	CASSDDRNYGYTF	TGCGCCAGCAGCGATGACAGAAACTATGGCTACACCTTC
TRBV5-1	.	few	TRBJ2-1	CASSLETFYNEQFF	TGCGCCAGCAGCTTAGAGACTTTCTACAATGAGCAGTTCTTC
TRBV24-1	.	many	TRBJ2-1	CATSDRLDGSYNEQFF	TGTGCCACCAGTGACAGGCTGGACGGATCCTACAATGAGCAGTTCTTC
TRBV19	.	few	TRBJ2-5	CASSIFPGTLLEETQYF	TGTGCCAGTAGTATATTCCCGGGGACATTACTCGAAGAGACCCAGTACTTC
TRBV29-1	.	.	TRBJ1-1	CSVLGGRGTEAFF	TGCAGCGTTCTTGGGGGCAGAGGAACTGAAGCTTTCTTT
TRBV20-1	TRBD1	few	TRBJ1-2	CSARGQGVYGYTF	TGCAGTGCTAGAGGACAGGGGGTCTATGGCTACACCTTC
TRBV7-9	TRBD1	few	TRBJ1-2	CASSLGFTDRNYGYTF	TGTGCCAGCAGCTTAGGGTTTACGGACAGGAACTATGGCTACACCTTC
TRBV7-9	TRBD2	few	TRBJ2-7	CASSFSGTSGAEQYF	TGTGCCAGCAGCTTCTCCGGGACTAGCGGGGCCGAGCAGTACTTC
TRBV7-9	.	.	TRBJ1-3	CASSAIRLLSGNTIYF	TGTGCCAGCAGCGCAATCAGGCTCCTCTCTGGAAACACCATATATTTT
TRBV7-7	.	.	TRBJ1-5	CASSLERAETRQPQHF	TGTGCCAGCAGCTTAGAACGAGCAGAGACTAGACAGCCCCAGCATTTT
TRBV29-1	.	medium-sized	TRBJ2-7	CSVEVRADEQYF	TGCAGCGTTGAAGTTCGGGCAGACGAGCAGTACTTC
TRBV4-3	.	.	TRBJ2-1	CASSRRFQGDEQFF	TGCGCCAGCAGCCGCCGATTCCAAGGTGATGAGCAGTTCTTC
TRBV3-1	.	few	TRBJ1-2	CASSPGTVKSLGYTF	TGTGCCAGCAGCCCCGGGACTGTAAAGTCTCTTGGCTACACCTTC
TRBV2	.	.	TRBJ2-2	CASSEGAGTGELFF	TGTGCCAGCAGTGAAGGTGCAGGGACCGGGGAGCTGTTTTTT
TRBV27	.	.	TRBJ1-1	CASSLAGLGSEAFF	TGTGCCAGCAGTTTAGCAGGGTTAGGCTCTGAAGCTTTCTTT
TRBV4-1	.	.	TRBJ1-1	CASSQVLGEYTEAFF	TGCGCCAGCAGCCAAGTGCTCGGGGAATACACTGAAGCTTTCTTT
TRBV7-6	.	few	TRBJ1-1	CASSLEVQGMLGAFF	TGTGCCAGCAGCTTAGAGGTCCAGGGGATGTTAGGAGCTTTCTTT
TRBV5-1	.	.	TRBJ2-7	CASSLAGTLPYEQYF	TGCGCCAGCAGCTTGGCCGGGACACTTCCCTACGAGCAGTACTTC
TRBV7-9	.	few	TRBJ2-2	CASSLFLPGELFF	TGTGCCAGCAGCTTGTTTCTCCCCGGGGAGCTGTTTTTT
TRBV3-1	.	few	TRBJ2-7	CASSQDVLSRSYEQYF	TGTGCCAGCAGCCAAGACGTTCTCTCCCGTTCCTACGAGCAGTACTTC
TRBV20-1	.	few	TRBJ1-2	CSAREVQRNYGYTF	TGCAGTGCTAGAGAAGTACAGAGAAACTATGGCTACACCTTC